This TCR beta chain derives from a study of cytomegalovirus exposure and HLA in healthy donors. Study-wide context: Earlier sequencing of about 179 million T cells yielded nearly 120 million unique TCR beta sequences. Whole-study results and caveats: 164 TCR beta chains were listed as cytomegalovirus-associated.

The PCR had 60 Vbeta and 13 Jbeta primers. Using immunoSEQ multiplex PCR, the repertoire was profiled, and TCRdb retains in-frame clones only, with some absent. Among fewer than 95,000 clones listed, roughly four fifths were seen once. Details on this clone: Its antigen is unidentified.

Trimming pared 0 bases from V and 7 bases from J, leaving 7 bases between. CDR3 length: 13 amino acids. Germline V CDR1 and CDR2: LNHNV, YYDKDF (reference sequence). Sequencing was performed on PBMCs. The clonotype originates from a man younger than 45 in good health and CMV-seronegative. This chain links TRBV15 with TRBJ2-1, with D possibly being TRBD2 (5 bases). This CDR3 reads CATSRERVNEQFF. The DNA for the CDR3 is TGTGCCACCAGCAGAGAGCGGGTTAATGAGCAGTTCTTC. Complete variable domain (other parts from reference TRBV15 and TRBJ2-1): DAMVIQNPRYQVTQFGKPVTLSCSQTLNHNVMYWYQQKSSQAPKLLFHYYDKDFNNEADTPDNFQSRRPNTSFCFLDIRSPGLGDTAMYLCATSRERVNEQFFGPGTRLTVL.